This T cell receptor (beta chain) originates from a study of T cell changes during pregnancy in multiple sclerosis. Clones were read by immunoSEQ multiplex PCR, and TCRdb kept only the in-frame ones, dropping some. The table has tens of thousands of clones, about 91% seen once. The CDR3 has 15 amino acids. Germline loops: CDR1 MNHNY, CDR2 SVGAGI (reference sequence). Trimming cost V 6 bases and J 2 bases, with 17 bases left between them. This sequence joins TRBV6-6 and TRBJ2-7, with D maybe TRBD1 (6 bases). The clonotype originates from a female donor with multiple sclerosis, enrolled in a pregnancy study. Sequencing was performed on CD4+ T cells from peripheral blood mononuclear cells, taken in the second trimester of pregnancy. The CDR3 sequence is CASSTQGFGAYEQYF. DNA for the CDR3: TGTGCCAGCAGCACGCAGGGGTTCGGGGCCTACGAGCAGTACTTC.